These T cell receptor beta chains were read from a single sample in a study of neurological immune-mediated disorders. TCRdb re-called the 5' RACE reads with MiXCR, one entry per CDR3 protein. The sample holds about 89,000 distinct CDR3 sequences; 2% to 3% are singletons and the top ten take roughly 1.1%. Input material: PBMCs. These receptors originate from a woman between 25 and 40 years old with multiple sclerosis. Each CDR3 is given with its conserved first and last residue. Fields, in order: clone size, D gene, V gene, J gene, CDR3 protein, CDR3 DNA. D genes are given only for firm matches. A row's size may be missing; if present it is once, few, many or a size class.

many	.	TRBV7-9	TRBJ2-7	CASSLERGSEQYF	TGTGCCAGCAGCTTAGAAAGGGGGAGCGAGCAGTACTTC
many	.	TRBV6-5	TRBJ1-2	CAAKGSGRRPYGYTF	TGTGCCGCAAAAGGCTCCGGGCGGAGACCTTATGGCTACACCTTC
many	.	TRBV3-1	TRBJ2-2	CASRQLGPRTMNTGELFF	TGTGCCTCCCGACAACTGGGACCACGAACCATGAACACCGGGGAGCTGTTTTTT
few	TRBD1	TRBV20-1	TRBJ2-1	CSAMGQFNEQFF	TGCAGTGCTATGGGACAGTTCAATGAGCAGTTCTTC
many	.	TRBV20-1	TRBJ1-1	CSANVAGGSSEAFF	TGCAGTGCCAACGTTGCGGGGGGCAGTTCTGAAGCTTTCTTT
many	TRBD1	TRBV24-1	TRBJ2-2	CATSDLRDRGSGELFF	TGTGCCACCAGTGATTTACGAGACAGGGGTTCGGGGGAGCTGTTTTTT
many	.	TRBV20-1	TRBJ2-3	CSARLSGRTDTQYF	TGCAGTGCTAGGCTCAGCGGGCGGACAGATACGCAGTATTTT
many	TRBD2	TRBV29-1	TRBJ2-1	CSITGAAGDEQFF	TGCAGCATAACTGGGGCGGCGGGGGATGAGCAGTTCTTC
many	.	TRBV5-1	TRBJ2-5	CASAVGTGRRETQYF	TGCGCCAGCGCAGTAGGAACAGGACGGCGAGAGACCCAGTACTTC
many	TRBD2	TRBV20-1	TRBJ2-1	CSAPSLTSGSYNEQFF	TGCAGTGCCCCTTCCCTGACTAGCGGTTCCTACAATGAGCAGTTCTTC
many	.	TRBV4-3	TRBJ2-1	CASSQGIVWRELPNNEQFF	TGCGCCAGCAGCCAAGGGATTGTTTGGCGGGAACTTCCCAACAATGAGCAGTTCTTC
many	.	TRBV5-1	TRBJ1-1	CASSYVGDTTEAFF	TGCGCCAGCAGCTATGTGGGGGACACCACTGAAGCTTTCTTT
many	.	TRBV5-1	TRBJ2-1	CASRSLAPSNEQFF	TGCGCCAGCAGGTCACTAGCCCCATCTAATGAGCAGTTCTTC
many	TRBD1	TRBV6-6	TRBJ2-7	CASRLARDRGSYEQYF	TGTGCCAGCAGATTGGCTCGGGACAGGGGATCCTACGAGCAGTACTTC
medium-sized	TRBD1	TRBV5-1	TRBJ1-5	CASSIGQGPNQPQHF	TGCGCCAGCAGCATCGGACAGGGCCCCAATCAGCCCCAGCATTTT
.	TRBD2	TRBV10-1	TRBJ2-1	CASSELAGNNAQFF	TGCGCCAGCAGTGAGCTAGCGGGAAACAATGCGCAGTTCTTC
many	.	TRBV29-1	TRBJ1-5	CSVSGLHSNQPQHF	TGCAGTGTGTCAGGCCTGCATAGCAATCAGCCCCAGCATTTT
few	.	TRBV30	TRBJ1-6	CAWKTPPVSSYNSPLHF	TGTGCCTGGAAAACCCCACCAGTTAGCTCCTATAATTCACCCCTCCACTTT
many	.	TRBV7-2	TRBJ1-2	CASSLEWRANYGYTF	TGTGCCAGCAGCTTAGAGTGGAGAGCTAACTATGGCTACACCTTC
many	.	TRBV7-2	TRBJ2-5	CASRTWGPGAQETQYF	TGTGCCAGCAGAACGTGGGGACCGGGAGCCCAAGAGACCCAGTACTTC
.	.	TRBV5-6	TRBJ1-5	CASSLFLGAFGQPQHF	TGTGCCAGCAGCTTGTTCCTGGGGGCCTTTGGTCAGCCCCAGCATTTT
many	.	TRBV29-1	TRBJ2-7	CSVDTGTYEQYF	TGCAGCGTTGACACCGGAACCTACGAGCAGTACTTC
many	TRBD2	TRBV27	TRBJ2-7	CASSSGLAVSYEQYF	TGTGCCAGCAGTTCCGGACTAGCGGTCTCCTACGAGCAGTACTTC
many	.	TRBV18	TRBJ1-5	CASSPGRNGNQPQHF	TGTGCCAGCTCACCGGGACGGAACGGCAATCAGCCCCAGCATTTT
many	.	TRBV20-1	TRBJ2-1	CSAREGVARGANEQFF	TGCAGTGCTAGAGAAGGCGTAGCGAGGGGAGCGAATGAGCAGTTCTTC
.	.	TRBV5-1	TRBJ1-3	CASADSAGNTIYF	TGCGCCAGCGCGGACAGCGCTGGAAACACCATATATTTT
medium-sized	.	TRBV21-1	TRBJ2-2	CASSNNLSNTGELFF	TGTGCCAGCAGCAATAATCTTTCGAACACCGGGGAGCTGTTTTTT
many	TRBD2	TRBV5-1	TRBJ2-3	CASRGGRNTDTQYF	TGCGCCAGCAGGGGCGGGAGGAACACAGATACGCAGTATTTT
many	.	TRBV5-1	TRBJ1-5	CASSPAAGQPQHF	TGCGCCAGCAGCCCCGCTGCGGGGCAGCCCCAGCATTTT
many	.	TRBV18	TRBJ2-2	CASSPPNRGANTGELFF	TGTGCCAGCTCACCACCAAACCGGGGTGCGAACACCGGGGAGCTGTTTTTT
many	.	TRBV3-1	TRBJ2-7	CASLSAPQNEQYF	TGTGCCAGTCTTAGCGCCCCCCAAAACGAGCAGTACTTC
many	TRBD2	TRBV5-1	TRBJ2-1	CASSSGLAGDEQFF	TGCGCCAGCAGCTCGGGACTAGCGGGAGACGAGCAGTTCTTC
many	.	TRBV20-1	TRBJ2-5	CSAIQGLFQETQYF	TGCAGTGCTATACAGGGACTATTTCAAGAGACCCAGTACTTC